This TCR beta chain was captured by sequencing in a study of blood T cell repertoires in COVID-19. Repertoires were generated with immunoSEQ multiplex PCR, while TCRdb's copy carries only in-frame clones and drops some. The sample has under 80,000 clones, just under 90% seen once. The CDR3 totals 14 residues. V shed 5 bases and J shed 4 bases, with 15 bases lying between them. Germline V gene sequence: CDR1 SGHRS, CDR2 YFSETQ. This chain joins TRBV5-1 and TRBJ1-2; D may be TRBD1 (5 bases). The clonotype was recovered from a woman of 80 years or more with active COVID-19. The sequencing sample was made of peripheral blood. DNA of the CDR3: TGCGCCAGCAGAGCGGCGGGGGGTAGCTATGGCTACACCTTC. Translating it yields CASRAAGGSYGYTF.